The rows below give T cell receptor beta chains drawn from one sample of a study of blood T cell repertoires in COVID-19. Sequencing used immunoSEQ multiplex PCR; TCRdb keeps in-frame clones, though not all of them. Altogether 70,000 or so clones are present, over 80% being singletons, with the ten largest covering roughly 2.5%. Material for sequencing was peripheral blood. These receptors were collected from a man older than 75 with active or convalescent COVID-19. Both conserved end residues are part of each CDR3. D genes are given only for firm matches. Clone size is stated in some rows and not others, as once, few, many or a class when expanded.

CDR3 length | clone size | J gene | D gene | V gene | CDR3 DNA | CDR3 protein
15 | few | TRBJ1-1 | . | TRBV6-5 | TGTGCCAGCAGTTACGAACACCCCAGGGGCACTGAAGCTTTCTTT | CASSYEHPRGTEAFF
15 | . | TRBJ2-1 | TRBD2 | TRBV7-8 | TGTGCCAGCAGCATAAGACTAGCGGGAGACGGTGAGCAGTTCTTC | CASSIRLAGDGEQFF
17 | . | TRBJ2-1 | TRBD2 | TRBV19 | TGTGCCAGTAGTTCTGGGACTAGCGGGAGGCTCTACAATGAGCAGTTCTTC | CASSSGTSGRLYNEQFF
13 | . | TRBJ2-1 | . | TRBV7-2 | TGTGCCAGCAGCTTACTAGCAAGGGATGAGCAGTTCTTC | CASSLLARDEQFF
14 | . | TRBJ2-1 | TRBD1 | TRBV27 | TGTGCCAGCAGTAGTCAGGGGGCACAGAATGAGCAGTTCTTC | CASSSQGAQNEQFF
14 | . | TRBJ2-3 | TRBD1 | TRBV2 | TGTGCCAGCAGCGGACAGGAGAGCACAGATACGCAGTATTTT | CASSGQESTDTQYF
12 | . | TRBJ1-2 | . | TRBV4-1 | TGCGCCAGCAGCCAAGAGATTGGCGGCTACACCTTC | CASSQEIGGYTF
14 | once | TRBJ2-3 | . | TRBV5-1 | TGCGCCAGCAGTGGGGGGGCTAGCACAGATACGCAGTATTTT | CASSGGASTDTQYF
14 | . | TRBJ1-1 | . | TRBV6-5 | TGTGCCAGCAGTTACGGACGGGGACTCACTGAAGCTTTCTTT | CASSYGRGLTEAFF
17 | . | TRBJ2-1 | TRBD1 | TRBV7-8 | TGTGCCAGCAGTGCCAGCGTTAGGACAGGGTTTGGGAATGAGCAGTTCTTC | CASSASVRTGFGNEQFF
15 | . | TRBJ1-2 | . | TRBV7-9 | TGTGCCAGCAGCTTAGGGGCAGAACCTATTTGGGGCTACACCTTC | CASSLGAEPIWGYTF
16 | . | TRBJ2-3 | . | TRBV27 | TGTGCCAGCAGTGACCTGGGTCGCGGGAGCACAGATACGCAGTATTTT | CASSDLGRGSTDTQYF
14 | . | TRBJ1-6 | TRBD1 | TRBV6-5 | TGTGCCAGCAATCCGGGACAGGGGTATTCACCCCTCCACTTT | CASNPGQGYSPLHF